The 19 T cell receptor beta chains reported below all come from one sample, sequenced in a study of blood T cell repertoires in COVID-19. The assay was immunoSEQ multiplex PCR, and TCRdb's table has in-frame clones only and misses some. This sample yields roughly 80,000 clones, of which roughly nine tenths are seen a single time; 15% to 20% belongs to the top ten. The sample was peripheral blood. The receptor set was obtained from a woman older than 75 with active or convalescent COVID-19.

The chain recombines TRBV28 with TRBJ1-2; 11 bases are shared with TRBD1. V lost 5 bases and J lost 4; bases outside the gene matches: 9. There are 16 residues in the CDR3. Germline V gene data show CDR1 as MDHEN and CDR2 as SYDVKM. The chain's CDR3 is CASSRPGTGGIYGYTF. CDR3 in DNA: TGTGCCAGCAGTCGTCCCGGGACAGGGGGTATCTATGGCTACACCTTC.

The V and J genes are TRBV4-3 and TRBJ2-3; 7 bases match TRBD2. The CDR3 sequence is 16 residues long. J was trimmed by 2 bases and V by 3 bases; bases with no gene match: 8. Germline V gives CDR1 LGHNA, CDR2 YSLEER. Here the CDR3 reads CASSQEERGITDTQYF. CDR3 DNA: TGCGCCAGCAGCCAGGAAGAGCGGGGAATCACAGATACGCAGTATTTT.

The V call is TRBV28, the J call TRBJ2-1; D gene uncertain. Germline V gene sequence: CDR1 MDHEN, CDR2 SYDVKM. Between the trimmed V and J ends, which lost 3 bases and 10 bases, there was a span of 10 bases. The CDR3 spans 12 residues. For the CDR3, the DNA is TGTGCCAGCAGTTTCCCGTCCGGGGAGCAGTTCTTC. Translating it yields CASSFPSGEQFF. The full variable domain, with the rest looked up from reference TRBV28 and TRBJ2-1, is DVKVTQSSRYLVKRTGEKVFLECVQDMDHENMFWYRQDPGLGLRLIYFSYDVKMKEKGDIPEGYSVSREKKERFSLILESASTNQTSMYLCASSFPSGEQFFGPGTRLTVL.

CDR3 sequence reads: CASSVGQPSTGELFF. The CDR3 DNA reads as TGTGCCAGCAGTGTAGGACAGCCATCGACCGGGGAGCTGTTTTTT. This chain connects TRBV2 to TRBJ2-2; TRBD1 is a possible D gene (6 bases). V was clipped by 4 bases and J by 5 bases, with 14 bases between them. CDR1 is SNHLY and CDR2 is FYNNEI in the germline V gene. The CDR3 totals 15 residues.

The chain links TRBV7-9 to TRBJ2-1; 11 bases fit TRBD2. CDR3 size: 15 residues. V trimming: 1 base; J trimming: 15 bases; junction bases outside the gene matches: 11. Germline V gene sequence: CDR1 SEHNR, CDR2 FQNEAQ (reference sequence). The CDR3 sequence: CASSLGGLAGLRGFF. In DNA form, the CDR3 reads TGTGCCAGCAGCTTAGGTGGACTAGCGGGCCTTAGGGGGTTCTTC.

V gene TRBV18 combines with J gene TRBJ1-2; the D is unclear. V was trimmed by 2 bases and J by 6 bases, leaving 10 bases between them. The CDR3 is made up of 13 amino acids. Germline values: CDR1 KGHSH, CDR2 LQKENI. CDR3 amino acids: CASSPAGTHGYTF. DNA of the CDR3: TGTGCCAGCTCACCAGCAGGAACTCATGGCTACACCTTC.

The rearrangement links TRBV19 to TRBJ2-5; TRBD2 might be the D (5 bases). The CDR3 is made up of 12 amino acids. Germline V gene sequence: CDR1 LNHDA, CDR2 SQIVND (reference sequence). Trimming cost V 3 bases and J 9 bases, with 11 bases left between them. For the CDR3, the DNA is TGTGCCAGTAGTATCCCCCTCGGGGCCCAGTACTTC. This encodes CASSIPLGAQYF. The variable domain in full, with the rest retrieved from reference TRBV19 and TRBJ2-5, is DGGITQSPKYLFRKEGQNVTLSCEQNLNHDAMYWYRQDPGQGLRLIYYSQIVNDFQKGDIAEGYSVSREKKESFPLTVTSAQKNPTAFYLCASSIPLGAQYFGPGTRLLVL.

The rearrangement joins TRBV6-2 or TRBV6-3 to TRBJ2-7, with D perhaps matching TRBD1 (5 bases). The germline gives CDR1 MNHEY, CDR2 SVGEGT. The germline V and J ends were trimmed by 2 bases and 0 bases, with 5 bases remaining between them. This CDR3 has 13 amino acids. The CDR3 sequence is CASSYQGSYEQYF. CDR3 DNA sequence: TGTGCCAGCAGTTACCAGGGCTCCTACGAGCAGTACTTC.

This chain joins TRBV5-6 and TRBJ2-7; 11 bases are a match to TRBD1. Trimming took 3 bases from V and 2 from J; bases not matched to a gene: 1. CDR1 SGHDT and CDR2 YYEEEE come from the germline V gene. The CDR3 runs to 14 residues. In nucleotides, the CDR3 is TGTGCCAGCAGCTGGGACAGGGGGACCTACGAGCAGTACTTC. Translated: CASSWDRGTYEQYF.

V and J are TRBV4-3 and TRBJ2-1; D gene uncertain. Trimming pared 0 bases from V and 7 bases from J, leaving 13 bases between. The germline gives CDR1 LGHNA, CDR2 YSLEER. This CDR3 contains 15 residues. CDR3 in DNA: TGCGCCAGCAGCCAAGACCAAATTGAGCTGAATGAGCAGTTCTTC. Translated: CASSQDQIELNEQFF.

This clone was seen just once. V is TRBV28 and J is TRBJ2-1, with 7 bases lining up with TRBD2. This CDR3 has 14 residues. Germline assignment: CDR1 MDHEN and CDR2 SYDVKM. Trimming removed 6 bases from V and 5 bases from J; junction bases left unmatched: 7. The CDR3 sequence: CASSRRGDHNEQFF. CDR3 nucleotide sequence: TGTGCCAGCAGCCGACGGGGGGACCACAATGAGCAGTTCTTC.

This clone was found once. This sequence joins TRBV19 and TRBJ1-5; D call uncertain. CDR1 LNHDA and CDR2 SQIVND come from the germline V gene (reference sequence). This CDR3 is built from 16 residues. V lost 7 bases and J lost 1, with 17 bases in between. As DNA, the CDR3 is TGTGCCAGTACGAGCGGCGGCCTCGGGAGCAATCAGCCCCAGCATTTT. Translated, it gives CASTSGGLGSNQPQHF.

The chain links TRBV6-5 to TRBJ2-3, with 12 bases fitting TRBD2. This CDR3 is built from 15 residues. CDR1 and CDR2 from the germline V gene are MNHEY and SVGAGI. With V trimmed by 7 bases and J by 3 bases, 5 bases remained unmatched. CDR3 amino acids: CASNRGTSGTDTQYF. As DNA, the CDR3 is TGTGCCAGCAATAGAGGGACTAGCGGGACAGATACGCAGTATTTT.

The rearrangement uses TRBV5-1 and TRBJ2-1; 11 bases line up with TRBD2. The germline V gene encodes CDR1 SGHRS and CDR2 YFSETQ. CDR3 length: 16 residues. The ends lost 1 base at V and 4 bases at J; junction bases unmatched: 4. CDR3 region: CASSLTSGGRYNEQFF. Written as DNA, the CDR3 is TGCGCCAGCAGCTTGACTAGCGGGGGACGTTACAATGAGCAGTTCTTC.

This chain connects TRBV5-5 to TRBJ1-2, with a possible D match to TRBD1 (5 bases). Per the germline V gene, CDR1 is SGHKS and CDR2 is YYEKEE (reference sequence). Trimming took 0 bases from V and 5 from J, leaving 11 bases between them. This CDR3 is built from 14 residues. CDR3 protein: CASSLVGAGYGYTF. The CDR3 region has the DNA TGTGCCAGCAGCTTGGTAGGGGCTGGGTATGGCTACACCTTC. Using reference TRBV5-5 and TRBJ1-2 for the parts outside the CDR3, the full variable domain is DAGVTQSPTHLIKTRGQQVTLRCSPISGHKSVSWYQQVLGQGPQFIFQYYEKEERGRGNFPDRFSARQFPNYSSELNVNALLLGDSALYLCASSLVGAGYGYTFGSGTRLTVV.

The chain joins TRBV7-8 to TRBJ2-7; 8 bases align to TRBD1. Germline trimming cut 7 bases from V and 5 bases from J; bases unmatched to any gene: 10. This CDR3 is 14 amino acids long. Germline CDR1 SGHVS, CDR2 FQNEAQ. The CDR3 sequence is CASTLGQGAHEQYF. The CDR3 region has the DNA TGTGCCAGCACCCTAGGGCAGGGGGCCCACGAGCAGTACTTC.

The chain is built from TRBV2 and TRBJ2-2; D is undetermined. The length of the CDR3 is 15 residues. Trimming removed 11 bases from V and 1 base from J, with 17 bases in between. In germline, CDR1 is SNHLY, CDR2 FYNNEI. CDR3 region: CARMTPAMNTGELFF. CDR3 nucleotide sequence: TGTGCCCGCATGACACCCGCCATGAACACCGGGGAGCTGTTTTTT.

For the CDR3, the DNA is TGTGCCAGTTCTCTAGCGGGGGGTAGCTACGAGCAGTACTTC. This gives the protein CASSLAGGSYEQYF. This chain joins TRBV19 and TRBJ2-7; 11 nucleotides align to TRBD2. V was clipped by 8 bases and J by 3 bases; unmatched bases: 6. There are 14 residues in the CDR3. Germline lookup yields CDR1 LNHDA and CDR2 SQIVND (reference sequence). The whole variable domain, filled in from reference TRBV19 and TRBJ2-7, reads DGGITQSPKYLFRKEGQNVTLSCEQNLNHDAMYWYRQDPGQGLRLIYYSQIVNDFQKGDIAEGYSVSREKKESFPLTVTSAQKNPTAFYLCASSLAGGSYEQYFGPGTRLTVT.

The chain carries TRBV9 and TRBJ2-2; the D gene is possibly TRBD1 (6 bases). In germline, CDR1 is SGDLS, CDR2 YYNGEE. V dropped 0 bases and J dropped 0 bases, with 9 bases sitting between them. The CDR3 sequence is 16 residues long. The CDR3 protein is CASSVVKGANTGELFF. In DNA, the CDR3 is TGTGCCAGCAGCGTAGTGAAGGGGGCGAACACCGGGGAGCTGTTTTTT.